This T cell receptor beta chain was observed in a study of T cell repertoires in cytomegalovirus infection. Study information: Newly reported HLA-C-restricted and thoroughly characterized HLA-B-restricted CMV epitopes were employed. TCR beta signatures that were public indicated CMV infection and matching HLA type.

Notes on the study in general: Ex vivo responses were dominated by HLA-C-restricted CMV-specific TCR beta clonotypes. Public TCR beta family frequency separated CMV-and-HLA carriers, including in an independent cohort.

MiXCR, run by TCRdb on the reads, gives a single entry per CDR3 protein. The repertoire consists of about 340,000 distinct CDR3 sequences, with 25% to 35% occurring once and the leading ten covering over 15%. As concerns this clonotype: The antigen remains undetermined.

This TCR was recovered from a human donor in good health (CMV status not recorded). Some clones in this sample may be carry-over from other donors' samples. This specimen consisted of cultured PBMCs, obtained from culture after CMV antigen stimulation.

Here the CDR3 reads CASSLGRGEGYTF. CDR3 DNA: TGTGCCAGTAGTCTCGGCAGAGGAGAAGGCTACACCTTC. The V call is TRBV19, the J call TRBJ1-2; D remains unclear. Germline CDR1 LNHDA, CDR2 SQIVND (reference sequence). This CDR3 spans 13 amino acids. Trimming removed 5 bases at V and 8 bases at J, with 15 bases between.